Listed below are T cell receptor beta chains from one sample, sequenced in a study of blood T cell repertoires in COVID-19. Some clones are missing from TCRdb's copy, which holds only in-frame ones; the method was immunoSEQ multiplex PCR. The data hold 350,000 or so clones, with around 83% observed a single time. The specimen sequenced was peripheral blood. These receptors all come from a man under 40 with active or convalescent COVID-19. The CDR3 runs from the conserved cysteine through the conserved F or W. The order of the fields is V gene, D gene, clone size, J gene, CDR3 length, CDR3 DNA, CDR3 protein. D genes are given only for firm matches. The size of a clone is reported for some rows only, either as once, few or many, or as a class for expanded clones.

>TRBV7-2|TRBD2|.|TRBJ2-3|15
TGTGCCAGCAGCCTGTTAGCGGGCCTCACAGATACGCAGTATTTT
CASSLLAGLTDTQYF
>TRBV3-1/TRBV3-2|TRBD1|.|TRBJ2-1|17
TGTGCCAGCAGCCAAGATCGTATCAGGGGGCGTTTTGATGAGCAGTTCTTC
CASSQDRIRGRFDEQFF
>TRBV5-1|.|.|TRBJ1-6|15
TGCGCCAGCGCCCCGGGGGGACGGGGTAATTCACCCCTCCACTTT
CASAPGGRGNSPLHF
>TRBV7-9|.|once|TRBJ2-7|11
TGTGCCAGCAGCTCCTCTAAAGTGCAGTACTTC
CASSSSKVQYF
>TRBV11-3|TRBD2|.|TRBJ2-1|14
TGTGCCAGCAGCTTAGGGACTAGCATCAATGAGCAGTTCTTC
CASSLGTSINEQFF
>TRBV19|TRBD2|once|TRBJ2-2|20
TGTGCCAGTAGTATCCCCATTTGGACTAGCGGGAGCCTGAACACCGGGGAGCTGTTTTTT
CASSIPIWTSGSLNTGELFF
>TRBV3-1/TRBV3-2|TRBD1|once|TRBJ2-5|15
TGTGCCAGCAGCCCTTCTCCGGGACAGCAAGAGACCCAGTACTTC
CASSPSPGQQETQYF
>TRBV6-4|TRBD1|.|TRBJ2-2|14
TGTGCCAGCAGCGGGACAGGGGACACCGGGGAGCTGTTTTTT
CASSGTGDTGELFF
>TRBV6-5|TRBD2|.|TRBJ2-3|14
TGTGCCAGCACCACCCCTGGGGGGGCAGATACGCAGTATTTT
CASTTPGGADTQYF
>TRBV4-3|TRBD2|.|TRBJ2-1|13
TGCGCCAGCAGCCAAACACGGGGGGATGAGCAGTTCTTC
CASSQTRGDEQFF
>TRBV7-6|.|.|TRBJ1-4|15
TGTGCCAGCACCCCCCTGGAGGGATATAATGAAAAACTGTTTTTT
CASTPLEGYNEKLFF
>TRBV10-3|TRBD2|once|TRBJ2-1|21
TGTGCCATCAGGGGTACCGGACTAGCGGGAGGGCCCGCTCTGGCGTACAATGAGCAGTTCTTC
CAIRGTGLAGGPALAYNEQFF
>TRBV4-1|.|.|TRBJ1-6|17
TGCGCCAGCAGCCAAGATAGGAGGAGCTCCTATAATTCACCCCTCCACTTT
CASSQDRRSSYNSPLHF
>TRBV2|.|.|TRBJ2-7|14
TGTGCCAGCAGGCCCGAGGAGTTACCCTACGAGCAGTACTTC
CASRPEELPYEQYF
>TRBV2|.|.|TRBJ1-1|15
TGTGCCAGCAGTGAGGCAGGGGTATTAGGCACTGAAGCTTTCTTT
CASSEAGVLGTEAFF
>TRBV18|.|.|TRBJ2-7|16
TGTGCCAGCTCACCACCCGGTGGAGGGGATGGGGGCGAGCAGTACTTC
CASSPPGGGDGGEQYF
>TRBV11-1|.|.|TRBJ2-1|16
TGTGCCAGCAGCCCCTACAGGGCGTTTCAGTCCAATGAGCAGTTCTTC
CASSPYRAFQSNEQFF
>TRBV4-1|.|.|TRBJ1-2|14
TGCGCCAGCAGCCAAAGCGGCAGCAACTATGGCTACACCTTC
CASSQSGSNYGYTF
>TRBV28|.|.|TRBJ1-2|15
TGTGCCAGCAGCTTAGGGACACAGGGATACTATGGCTACACCTTC
CASSLGTQGYYGYTF
>TRBV3-1/TRBV3-2|.|.|TRBJ1-4|16
TGTGCCAGCAGCCTAACTCCGGGGAGAAAAAATGAAAAACTGTTTTTT
CASSLTPGRKNEKLFF
>TRBV11-3|TRBD2|.|TRBJ2-3|19
TGTGCCAGCAGTGGGGAAGGACTAGCGGGAGAGACCCTCGGGGATACGCAGTATTTT
CASSGEGLAGETLGDTQYF